Listed here are 18 T cell receptor beta chains from one sample, sequenced in a study of cytomegalovirus exposure and HLA in healthy donors. With 60 Vbeta and 13 Jbeta primers, the PCR was carried out. Here immunoSEQ multiplex PCR was the method, and the copy in TCRdb shows in-frame clones only, minus some. The table has about 150,000 clones, more than 75% seen once. The sequenced material came from PBMCs. The receptor set was obtained from a woman aged 25 to 39 in good health and CMV-seronegative.

V gene TRBV5-5 combines with J gene TRBJ2-7, with D possibly being TRBD1 (6 bases). The length of the CDR3 is 14 residues. The germline CDR1 and CDR2 sequences are SGHKS and YYEKEE (reference sequence). Trimming pared 2 bases from V and 3 bases from J, leaving 12 bases between. CDR3 in DNA: TGTGCCAGCAGCTTTGGTGGGGGCCACTACGAGCAGTACTTC. This codes for CASSFGGGHYEQYF.

This clone appeared a single time. This rearrangement joins TRBV27 to TRBJ2-5; 9 bases fit TRBD2. V trimming: 5 bases; J trimming: 5 bases; junction bases outside the gene matches: 3. The CDR3 totals 13 residues. Germline V gives CDR1 MNHEY, CDR2 SMNVEV (reference sequence). CDR3 coding DNA: TGTGCCAGCAGTGGACTAGCGTGGGAGACCCAGTACTTC. Translation: CASSGLAWETQYF.

The CDR3 is CASSPAGQGPDTQYF. The CDR3, as DNA: TGTGCCAGCAGTCCCGCGGGACAGGGTCCAGATACGCAGTATTTT. The V and J genes are TRBV28 and TRBJ2-3; 9 nucleotides align to TRBD1. The J segment lost 4 bases and the V segment lost 5 bases, leaving 7 bases of the junction unmatched. This CDR3 is built from 15 residues. Per the germline V gene, CDR1 is MDHEN and CDR2 is SYDVKM.

CDR3 sequence reads: CASKRAGDSYGYTF. The DNA for the CDR3 is TGTGCCAGCAAGAGGGCAGGGGATAGCTATGGCTACACCTTC. This chain connects TRBV28 to TRBJ1-2; perhaps TRBD1 as D (6 bases). The CDR3 consists of 14 residues. Germline V CDR1 and CDR2: MDHEN, SYDVKM. Trimming left V 7 bases short and J 4 bases short, with 16 bases between.

This rearrangement joins TRBV7-9 to TRBJ2-1; D is unresolved. The CDR3 is 14 amino acids. The V end lost 5 bases, the J end lost 8 bases, and 16 bases lay between the germline ends. CDR1 and CDR2 (germline): SEHNR, FQNEAQ (reference sequence). Written as DNA, the CDR3 is TGTGCCAGCAGCCCCGCCGGTAGCTGGCATGAGCAGTTCTTC. It codes for CASSPAGSWHEQFF. Supplemented by reference TRBV7-9 and TRBJ2-1, the full variable domain reads DTGVSQNPRHKITKRGQNVTFRCDPISEHNRLYWYRQTLGQGPEFLTYFQNEAQLEKSRLLSDRFSAERPKGSFSTLEIQRTEQGDSAMYLCASSPAGSWHEQFFGPGTRLTVL.

This clone occurred a few times. The chain combines TRBV5-5 with TRBJ1-1; a possible D gene is TRBD1 (5 bases). The length of the CDR3 is 14 residues. V was cut by 4 bases and J by 4 bases, with 14 bases left in between. Germline-derived CDR1 and CDR2 are SGHKS and YYEKEE (reference sequence). Written as DNA, the CDR3 is TGTGCCAGCAGCCCCTGGGCGGGGGGCACTGAAGCTTTCTTT. It yields the protein CASSPWAGGTEAFF.

The V and J genes are TRBV2 and TRBJ2-2, with D perhaps matching TRBD2 (5 bases). Trimming cost V 4 bases and J 0 bases, with 6 bases left between them. This CDR3 contains 14 residues. Germline V gene data show CDR1 as SNHLY and CDR2 as FYNNEI. The chain's CDR3 is CASSGTSNTGELFF. CDR3 DNA: TGTGCCAGCAGTGGGACTTCGAACACCGGGGAGCTGTTTTTT.

This chain joins TRBV5-1 and TRBJ2-7; TRBD1 aligns across 7 bases. With V trimmed by 1 base and J by 0 bases, 4 bases remained unmatched. The germline CDR1 and CDR2 sequences are SGHRS and YFSETQ. The CDR3 is 15 amino acids. CDR3 in DNA: TGCGCCAGCAGCTTGAGACAGGGATTCTCCTACGAGCAGTACTTC. It specifies CASSLRQGFSYEQYF.

The chain joins TRBV28 to TRBJ1-1; D is uncertain. CDR1 MDHEN and CDR2 SYDVKM come from the germline V gene. This CDR3 is 10 amino acids long. V lost 8 bases and J 2 bases, leaving 3 bases between the germline ends. CDR3 nucleotides: TGTGCCAGCTCAAACACTGAAGCTTTCTTT. This sequence encodes CASSNTEAFF.

The CDR3 DNA reads as TGTGCCACCAGCAGAGATTCCGCCTTTTTGCGGGGGAGAAACAATGAGCAGTTCTTC. As protein: CATSRDSAFLRGRNNEQFF. V and J are TRBV15 and TRBJ2-1; 7 bases are shared with TRBD2. CDR1 and CDR2 from the germline V gene are LNHNV and YYDKDF (reference sequence). This CDR3 spans 19 amino acids. V lost 0 bases, J lost 5 bases, and 16 bases stayed unmatched.

This clone was seen more than once but under ten times. The chain combines TRBV5-6 with TRBJ2-7; 7 bases are shared with TRBD1. The CDR3 covers 16 residues. Germline loops: CDR1 SGHDT, CDR2 YYEEEE. V gave up 0 bases and J gave up 3 bases; unmatched junction bases: 9. The DNA of the CDR3 is TGTGCCAGCAGCTTGGAACGTTGGGGACAGAACTACGAGCAGTACTTC. Protein: CASSLERWGQNYEQYF.

V and J are TRBV4-3 and TRBJ2-3; no clear D gene. The V end lost 1 base, the J end lost 2 bases, and 13 bases lay between the germline ends. Germline V gene data show CDR1 as LGHNA and CDR2 as YSLEER. The CDR3 runs to 16 residues. The CDR3 DNA reads as TGCGCCAGCAGCCAAGTGTGGCAGTTAAACACAGATACGCAGTATTTT. Translation: CASSQVWQLNTDTQYF.

In its sample, this clone was seen a few times. The chain couples TRBV29-1 to TRBJ1-4; possible D gene TRBD1, 6 bases. The germline V gene encodes CDR1 SQVTM and CDR2 ANQGSEA. The germline V and J ends were trimmed by 7 bases and 5 bases, with 20 bases remaining between them. The CDR3 is 15 amino acids. The CDR3 sequence: CSASGTTRANEKLFF. CDR3 nucleotides: TGCAGCGCTTCCGGGACAACGAGGGCGAATGAAAAACTGTTTTTT.

The chain has TRBV11-2 and TRBJ1-1; the match to TRBD1 covers 7 bases. The CDR3 is made up of 16 amino acids. J lost 4 bases, V lost 5 bases, and 13 bases had no gene match. Germline V gives CDR1 SGHAT, CDR2 FQNNGV. The chain's CDR3 is CASSTVRDRKATEAFF. CDR3 sequence (DNA): TGTGCCAGCAGCACTGTCCGGGACAGAAAAGCCACTGAAGCTTTCTTT. The whole variable domain, remainder taken from reference TRBV11-2 and TRBJ1-1, is EAGVAQSPRYKIIEKRQSVAFWCNPISGHATLYWYQQILGQGPKLLIQFQNNGVVDDSQLPKDRFSAERLKGVDSTLKIQPAKLEDSAVYLCASSTVRDRKATEAFFGQGTRLTVV.

The CDR3 spells CASSPWPFGEQFF. CDR3 sequence (DNA): TGTGCCAGTAGCCCTTGGCCCTTTGGTGAGCAGTTCTTC. The chain is built from TRBV19 and TRBJ2-1; D remains ambiguous. Between the trimmed V and J ends, which lost 6 bases and 9 bases, there was a span of 15 bases. Germline loops: CDR1 LNHDA, CDR2 SQIVND (reference sequence). The CDR3 sequence is 13 residues long.

The rearrangement uses TRBV19 and TRBJ2-5; 8 bases map to TRBD1. V trimming: 10 bases; J trimming: 5 bases; junction bases outside the gene matches: 3. The germline V gene encodes CDR1 LNHDA and CDR2 SQIVND (reference sequence). The CDR3 contains 11 residues. The CDR3 loop is CATRTGETQYF. The DNA for the CDR3 is TGTGCCACCCGGACAGGGGAGACCCAGTACTTC. The whole variable domain, remainder taken from reference TRBV19 and TRBJ2-5, is DGGITQSPKYLFRKEGQNVTLSCEQNLNHDAMYWYRQDPGQGLRLIYYSQIVNDFQKGDIAEGYSVSREKKESFPLTVTSAQKNPTAFYLCATRTGETQYFGPGTRLLVL.

The rearrangement joins TRBV5-1 to TRBJ2-7; the match to TRBD1 covers 7 bases. Germline CDR1 is SGHRS and CDR2 is YFSETQ. V gave up 3 bases and J gave up 3 bases; unmatched junction bases: 9. The CDR3 runs 15 residues. The CDR3 reads CASSSARDSDYEQYF. The CDR3 DNA follows: TGCGCCAGCAGCTCTGCCCGGGACAGTGACTACGAGCAGTACTTC.

The chain recombines TRBV2 with TRBJ2-5; the D gene is possibly TRBD1 (6 bases). Gene TRBJ2-7 matches the end of the DNA better, so the J call may be wrong. Germline V gene sequence: CDR1 SNHLY, CDR2 FYNNEI. There are 17 residues in the CDR3. The CDR3 loop is CASSEAHWTETSYEQYF. The DNA for the CDR3 is TGTGCCAGCAGTGAAGCACATTGGACAGAAACCTCCTACGAGCAGTACTTC.